This T cell receptor (beta chain) was sequenced for a study of T cells after yellow fever vaccination. General study results and limits: Abundant contaminating clonotypes from the bulk population could appear in FACS-sorted repertoires.

Remarks on this clonotype: Its antigen is currently unknown.

CDR1 and CDR2 (germline): SGHRS, YFSETQ. The CDR3 spans 14 residues. Trimming shortened V by 4 bases and J by 3 bases, and 13 bases separated the two germline ends. TCRdb used MiXCR to reprocess the 5' RACE reads, holding one entry per CDR3 protein. The data hold under 500,000 distinct CDR3 sequences, with 18% observed a single time. This specimen consisted of PBMCs, obtained before the yellow fever booster vaccination. The chain uses TRBV5-1 and TRBJ1-2; D may be TRBD1 (6 bases). This clonotype originated in a man aged 18-30 years who received the YFV17D yellow fever vaccine. CDR3 bases: TGCGCCAGCAGCCTGCGGGCAGGGGACTATGGCTACACCTTC. The encoded protein is CASSLRAGDYGYTF.